This passage covers 19 T cell receptor beta chains from one sample sequenced in a study of shared clonotypes between healthy human individuals. Terminally differentiated effector memory CD45RA+ cells were excluded from the naive CD8 cells, which were CD45RO-negative and positively selected for CCR7. Sequenced by immunoSEQ multiplex PCR; TCRdb stores in-frame clones only, minus some. The sample carries roughly 890,000 clones, nearly 95% recorded once. Sequenced: naive CD8+ T cells sorted from blood. These receptors originate from a man aged 30-40 years in good health.

The chain carries TRBV27 and TRBJ2-3; 10 nucleotides match TRBD2. Germline V CDR1 and CDR2: MNHEY, SMNVEV (reference sequence). V shed 6 bases, J shed 4 bases, and the junction held 4 bases outside the gene matches. This CDR3 region has 14 residues. The CDR3 nucleotides are TGTGCCAGCAGCCACGGACTAGCGGCAGATACGCAGTATTTT. It translates to CASSHGLAADTQYF.

This sequence joins TRBV29-1 and TRBJ2-7; possible D gene TRBD2, 6 bases. Deletions cut 4 bases from V and 3 bases from J, with 13 bases between. The CDR3 extends over 13 amino acids. Germline V gene data show CDR1 as SQVTM and CDR2 as ANQGSEA. The CDR3 region has the DNA TGCAGCGTTGTTTGGGGAGGTTTCTACGAGCAGTACTTC. Its translation is CSVVWGGFYEQYF.

V and J are TRBV2 and TRBJ2-1; 9 bases line up with TRBD2. The CDR3 runs 15 residues. Germline CDR1 is SNHLY and CDR2 is FYNNEI. V lost 3 bases, J lost 6 bases, and 6 bases stayed unmatched. As DNA, the CDR3 is TGTGCCAGCAGTGAGGCTAGCGGGGCATCCAATGAGCAGTTCTTC. As protein: CASSEASGASNEQFF.

This chain uses TRBV16 with TRBJ2-1, with 8 bases lining up with TRBD1. The CDR3 covers 14 residues. From germline, CDR1 is KGHSY and CDR2 FQNENV. J was trimmed by 4 bases and V by 1 base; bases with no gene match: 0. CDR3 DNA sequence: TGTGCCAGCAGCCAATACAGGGGGTACAATGAGCAGTTCTTC. This gives the protein CASSQYRGYNEQFF.

V gene TRBV4-1 combines with J gene TRBJ2-1, with D perhaps TRBD2 (5 bases). The ends were cut back, 4 bases at V and 8 bases at J, with 12 bases in the middle. The CDR3 is made up of 13 amino acids. Germline CDR1 reads MGHRA; CDR2 reads YSYEKL. The CDR3 loop is CASSPTSSHEQFF. CDR3 nucleotide sequence: TGCGCCAGCAGCCCCACTTCTAGCCATGAGCAGTTCTTC.

The chain has TRBV28 and TRBJ2-3; D is unclear. The CDR3 runs 16 residues. With 3 bases removed from V and 2 bases from J, the gap between germline ends came to 15 bases. CDR1 and CDR2 from the germline V gene are MDHEN and SYDVKM. The CDR3 nucleotides are TGTGCCAGCAGTTTGAGGCCCACCATTGTCACAGATACGCAGTATTTT. This gives the protein CASSLRPTIVTDTQYF.

This clone was observed a single time. The chain employs TRBV5-6 and TRBJ2-3, with 9 bases fitting TRBD2. Germline V gene sequence: CDR1 SGHDT, CDR2 YYEEEE. The V and J ends lost 0 bases and 4 bases, in that order; junction bases with no gene match: 6. CDR3 length: 16 amino acids. The CDR3 sequence is CASSLVAGAYADTQYF. In DNA form, the CDR3 reads TGTGCCAGCAGCTTGGTAGCGGGAGCCTACGCAGATACGCAGTATTTT. Full variable domain (missing parts from reference TRBV5-6 and TRBJ2-3): DAGVTQSPTHLIKTRGQQVTLRCSPKSGHDTVSWYQQALGQGPQFIFQYYEEEERQRGNFPDRFSGHQFPNYSSELNVNALLLGDSALYLCASSLVAGAYADTQYFGPGTRLTVL.

In this sample, this clone turned up once. The chain is built from TRBV7-9 and TRBJ2-3; the D gene is possibly TRBD2 (6 bases). CDR3 length: 15 amino acids. CDR1 is SEHNR, CDR2 FQNEAQ, per germline (reference sequence). Trimming pared 1 base from V and 3 bases from J, leaving 11 bases between. The CDR3 region is CASSLDWGTTDTQYF. CDR3 DNA: TGTGCCAGCAGCTTAGACTGGGGGACTACAGATACGCAGTATTTT.

The V gene is TRBV19, the J gene TRBJ2-1; 7 bases match TRBD2. Germline V gene data show CDR1 as LNHDA and CDR2 as SQIVND (reference sequence). The CDR3 covers 16 residues. Trimming took 6 bases from V and 0 from J; bases not matched to a gene: 8. DNA for the CDR3: TGTGCCAGTAGATTGAACGGCGGGGGCTCCTACAATGAGCAGTTCTTC. Amino acids: CASRLNGGGSYNEQFF. Variable domain in full (rest from reference TRBV19 and TRBJ2-1): DGGITQSPKYLFRKEGQNVTLSCEQNLNHDAMYWYRQDPGQGLRLIYYSQIVNDFQKGDIAEGYSVSREKKESFPLTVTSAQKNPTAFYLCASRLNGGGSYNEQFFGPGTRLTVL.

The rearrangement links TRBV7-9 to TRBJ1-1; D gene unclear. Germline loops: CDR1 SEHNR, CDR2 FQNEAQ (reference sequence). The CDR3 consists of 16 residues. Trimming left V 5 bases short and J 2 bases short, with 18 bases between. This chain's CDR3 is CASSSPELTPNTEAFF. The CDR3 nucleotides are TGTGCCAGCAGCAGCCCCGAATTAACACCTAACACTGAAGCTTTCTTT.

This rearrangement joins TRBV7-2 to TRBJ2-7; tentative D call: TRBD2 (6 bases). CDR3 length: 13 residues. The V end was cut by 6 bases, the J end by 0 bases, with 9 bases between. Germline-derived CDR1 and CDR2 are SGHTA and FQGNSA. Written as DNA, the CDR3 is TGTGCCAGCAGGCCCGGGGGCTCCTACGAGCAGTACTTC. Protein: CASRPGGSYEQYF.

V is TRBV4-1 and J is TRBJ2-6; D might be TRBD2 (6 bases). Trimming stripped 6 bases from V and 1 base from J, with 16 bases between. Germline V gives CDR1 MGHRA, CDR2 YSYEKL. The CDR3 is 17 amino acids. DNA of the CDR3: TGCGCCAGCAGGGGACTCCAGGTTCCTTCTGGGGCCAACGTCCTGACTTTC. This gives the protein CASRGLQVPSGANVLTF.

The gene calls are TRBV7-2 and TRBJ2-1; 15 bases align to TRBD2. Germline V gene data show CDR1 as SGHTA and CDR2 as FQGNSA. J gave up 4 bases and V 1 base, and 5 bases lay outside the gene matches. The CDR3 runs 18 residues. This CDR3 is CASSLGTSGRDIYNEQFF. CDR3 sequence (DNA): TGTGCCAGCAGCTTAGGGACTAGCGGGAGGGATATATACAATGAGCAGTTCTTC.

This clone appeared a single time. V is TRBV28 and J is TRBJ2-6; D gene unclear. Germline CDR1 reads MDHEN; CDR2 reads SYDVKM. This CDR3 comprises 16 residues. V was pared by 6 bases and J by 1 base, with 13 bases between. CDR3 in amino acids: CASRHPWGSGANVLTF. In DNA, the CDR3 is TGTGCCAGCAGACATCCTTGGGGATCTGGGGCCAACGTCCTGACTTTC.

The chain carries TRBV13 and TRBJ2-7; D gene uncertain. This CDR3 is built from 14 residues. The germline V and J ends were trimmed by 1 base and 2 bases, with 9 bases remaining between them. Looked up from germline, CDR1 is PRHDT and CDR2 is FYEKMQ (reference sequence). The DNA for the CDR3 is TGTGCCAGCAGCTTAGCACCAGTTACCTACGAGCAGTACTTC. This encodes CASSLAPVTYEQYF.

This chain connects TRBV9 to TRBJ2-2; a possible D gene is TRBD2 (5 bases). Trimming cost V 5 bases and J 5 bases, with 7 bases left between them. The CDR3 is 12 residues long. Germline values: CDR1 SGDLS, CDR2 YYNGEE. The DNA for the CDR3 is TGTGCCAGCAGGACGGGGACCGGGGAGCTGTTTTTT. This translates into CASRTGTGELFF.

The V gene is TRBV27, the J gene TRBJ2-1, with 9 nucleotides matching TRBD2. The CDR3 covers 15 residues. J gave up 7 bases and V 5 bases, and 9 bases lay outside the gene matches. Germline V CDR1 and CDR2: MNHEY, SMNVEV (reference sequence). The CDR3 DNA sequence: TGTGCCAGCAGTACGATAGCGGGAGTGGGGAATGAGCAGTTCTTC. Protein sequence: CASSTIAGVGNEQFF.

On this clone itself: Different DNA sequences within this sample yield the same CDR3. V gene TRBV27 combines with J gene TRBJ2-1; TRBD2 matches 13 bases. Germline V gene data show CDR1 as MNHEY and CDR2 as SMNVEV (reference sequence). There are 15 residues in the CDR3. The V and J ends lost 5 bases and 8 bases, in that order; junction bases with no gene match: 6. For the CDR3, the DNA is TGTGCCAGCAGTCTCGGGACTAGCGGGACATATGAGCAGTTCTTC. Translating it yields CASSLGTSGTYEQFF.

This chain uses TRBV5-6 with TRBJ2-7; 9 bases are a match to TRBD1. The CDR3 sequence is 16 residues long. With 4 bases clipped from V and 4 bases from J, the junction kept 12 bases outside the gene matches. The germline V gene has CDR1 SGHDT and CDR2 YYEEEE. The CDR3 nucleotides are TGTGCCAGCAGCCTGGGGGCAGGGACAGGGTGGTACGAGCAGTACTTC. Protein product: CASSLGAGTGWYEQYF. Based on the CDR3 plus reference TRBV5-6 and TRBJ2-7, the full variable domain is DAGVTQSPTHLIKTRGQQVTLRCSPKSGHDTVSWYQQALGQGPQFIFQYYEEEERQRGNFPDRFSGHQFPNYSSELNVNALLLGDSALYLCASSLGAGTGWYEQYFGPGTRLTVT.